This note documents a single TCR beta chain sequence. At one end the junction does not follow the germline gene, possibly because of a read error. The sample comes from a study of shared clonotypes between healthy human individuals. The germline gives CDR1 SGHVS, CDR2 FNYEAQ. CDR3 size: 13 residues. Investigators divided CD4+ cells into CD45RA+ naive and CD45RA-negative memory subsets. Approximately 30,000 T cell genomes (roughly 0.2 ug DNA) went into each sorted-subset replicate. Sequenced by immunoSEQ multiplex PCR; TCRdb stores in-frame clones only, minus some. The table has some 1,600,000 clones, approximately 98% seen once.

The sequence was collected from a man aged 25-40 years in good health. The specimen sequenced was naive CD4+ T cells sorted from blood. Subset defined: CD45RA+ positively selected. The chain is built from TRBV7-6 and TRBJ1-4; unclear D gene. Here the CDR3 reads CASSLVARSPPHF. The CDR3 nucleotides read TGTGCCAGCAGCTTGGTTGCCCGGTCCCCCCCCCATTTT.